This T cell receptor (beta chain) originates from a study of beta chain features in type 1 diabetes. Study-wide context: There were around 100,000,000 sorted cells examined across all samples. General study findings and limits: A PCR bias possibly favoring shorter templates would apply equally to patients and controls.

This clone has only a few counts. Its cognate antigen is unknown. The entirety of the isolated RNA underwent reverse transcription, so expressed TCRB transcripts were sequenced. Repertoires were generated with immunoSEQ multiplex PCR, while TCRdb's copy carries only in-frame clones and drops some. Seen here are more than 140,000 clones, over 8% observed once, and the top ten hold almost 0.65%. Per germline, CDR1 SGHVS and CDR2 FQNEAQ. The length of the CDR3 is 15 residues. Trimming cost V 4 bases and J 14 bases; bases outside gene matches: 14. Donors contributed one heparinised blood draw apiece, averaging around 120 mL.

The gene calls are TRBV7-8 and TRBJ2-1; 10 nucleotides line up with TRBD2. This clonotype was obtained from a woman aged 40 to 49 in good health. The sample was central memory CD4+ T cells from blood. Written as DNA, the CDR3 is TGTGCCAGCAGCTCCCCTAGCGGGGGCTCTGTCAAGGAGTTCTTC. This codes for CASSSPSGGSVKEFF. Drawing the rest from reference TRBV7-8 and TRBJ2-1, the complete variable domain is GAGVSQSPRYKVAKRGQDVALRCDPISGHVSLFWYQQALGQGPEFLTYFQNEAQLDKSGLPSDRFFAERPEGSVSTLKIQRTQQEDSAVYLCASSSPSGGSVKEFFGPGTRLTVL.